The 24 T cell receptor beta chains in this list originate from one sample, sequenced in a study of long-term antiretroviral therapy in people with HIV. With survey level as its setting, the immunoSEQ assay was v3.0. This table comes from immunoSEQ multiplex PCR, and its TCRdb copy is limited to in-frame clones, with some not included. Here the sample spans tens of thousands of clones, around 85% being singletons. The input for sequencing was unsorted PBMCs, taken around 3.3 years after starting antiretroviral therapy. The receptors come from a man aged 18 to 35 with HIV.

The rearrangement joins TRBV7-9 to TRBJ2-7; D tentatively reads TRBD1 or TRBD2 (5 bases each). The CDR3 contains 15 residues. Germline V gene data show CDR1 as SEHNR and CDR2 as FQNEAQ (reference sequence). The ends were cut back, 5 bases at V and 0 bases at J, with 14 bases in the middle. This CDR3 reads CASSIGTTDSYEQYF. The CDR3 DNA reads TGTGCCAGCAGCATTGGGACGACCGACTCCTACGAGCAGTACTTC. Variable domain in full (rest from reference TRBV7-9 and TRBJ2-7): DTGVSQNPRHKITKRGQNVTFRCDPISEHNRLYWYRQTLGQGPEFLTYFQNEAQLEKSRLLSDRFSAERPKGSFSTLEIQRTEQGDSAMYLCASSIGTTDSYEQYFGPGTRLTVT.

The chain joins TRBV11-2 to TRBJ1-2; D uncertain. The CDR3 sequence is 15 residues long. Germline CDR1 and CDR2: SGHAT and FQNNGV. With 1 base removed from V and 3 bases from J, the gap between germline ends came to 12 bases. CDR3 region: CASSLVYGNDYGYTF. In DNA, the CDR3 is TGTGCCAGCAGCTTAGTGTATGGGAATGACTATGGCTACACCTTC.

V gene TRBV29-1 combines with J gene TRBJ2-1, with 9 positions matching TRBD2. Germline CDR1 reads SQVTM; CDR2 reads ANQGSEA. V shed 4 bases and J 12 bases; nucleotides not matched to a gene: 7. CDR3 size: 12 residues. The CDR3 here is CSVVGGGAGQFF. CDR3 in DNA: TGCAGCGTTGTCGGCGGGGGGGCTGGGCAGTTCTTC.

The chain uses TRBV6-1 and TRBJ1-5, with TRBD1 identical over 7 bases. The CDR3 totals 15 residues. Germline trimming cut 1 base from V and 8 bases from J; bases unmatched to any gene: 8. Germline V CDR1 and CDR2: MNHNS, SASEGT. The CDR3 spells CASSEGTGSLEPQHF. CDR3 DNA sequence: TGTGCCAGCAGTGAAGGGACAGGAAGTTTGGAGCCCCAGCATTTT.

This clone has more than one count but fewer than ten. The genes are TRBV19 and TRBJ1-1; D gene ambiguous. CDR1 is LNHDA and CDR2 is SQIVND in the germline V gene (reference sequence). The ends were cut back, 3 bases at V and 1 base at J, with 6 bases in the middle. The CDR3 totals 13 residues. The CDR3 nucleotides read TGTGCCAGTAGTATTGGGTGGAACACTGAAGCTTTCTTT. Protein product: CASSIGWNTEAFF.

Only a few counts were recorded for this clone. J is TRBJ1-2 and V is TRBV5-4; D gene uncertain. CDR1 and CDR2 from the germline V gene are SGHNT and YYREEE (reference sequence). CDR3 size: 17 residues. The V end lost 4 bases, the J end lost 6 bases, and 25 bases lay between the germline ends. The CDR3: CASSPNSAPTVKNGYTF. The CDR3 bases are TGTGCCAGCAGCCCTAACTCTGCCCCAACAGTTAAGAATGGCTACACCTTC.

J is TRBJ2-7 and V is TRBV6-6; D may be TRBD2 (6 bases). This CDR3 region has 14 residues. V dropped 7 bases and J dropped 4 bases, with 17 bases sitting between them. Germline lookup yields CDR1 MNHNY and CDR2 SVGAGI (reference sequence). The CDR3 bases are TGTGCCAGCACCCCCCCGGGAGAGGGGTACGAGCAGTACTTC. Translating gives CASTPPGEGYEQYF.

This rearrangement joins TRBV6-5 to TRBJ1-4; D is undetermined. The CDR3 loop spans 15 amino acids. V lost 0 bases, J lost 6 bases, and 11 bases lay in between. CDR1 is MNHEY and CDR2 is SVGAGI in the germline V gene. The CDR3 DNA follows: TGTGCCAGCAGTTACTCAGGGTACGGTGATGAAAAACTGTTTTTT. This codes for CASSYSGYGDEKLFF.

V gene TRBV19 combines with J gene TRBJ1-2; D perhaps matches TRBD1 (5 bases). Trimming stripped 3 bases from V and 0 bases from J, with 14 bases between. The CDR3 has 16 amino acids. CDR1 is LNHDA, CDR2 SQIVND, per germline (reference sequence). This CDR3 is CASSIRRGEANYGYTF. CDR3 bases: TGTGCCAGTAGTATCAGGAGAGGGGAAGCTAACTATGGCTACACCTTC.

The chain has TRBV19 and TRBJ1-1, with a weak D call TRBD1 (6 bases). Trimming removed 7 bases from V and 4 bases from J, with 19 bases in between. Germline V gene lookup returns CDR1 LNHDA and CDR2 SQIVND (reference sequence). This CDR3 is 15 amino acids long. The CDR3 loop reads CASTLGGGGGTEAFF. The CDR3 DNA reads TGTGCCAGTACCCTGGGAGGGGGAGGAGGCACTGAAGCTTTCTTT. Supplemented by reference TRBV19 and TRBJ1-1, the full variable domain reads DGGITQSPKYLFRKEGQNVTLSCEQNLNHDAMYWYRQDPGQGLRLIYYSQIVNDFQKGDIAEGYSVSREKKESFPLTVTSAQKNPTAFYLCASTLGGGGGTEAFFGQGTRLTVV.

This chain links TRBV29-1 with TRBJ2-4; unclear D gene. The V and J ends lost 2 bases and 9 bases respectively, with 8 bases between them. The CDR3 totals 11 residues. The V gene's germline CDR1 is SQVTM and CDR2 ANQGSEA. CDR3 in DNA: TGCAGCGTTGAATACTGGAGCATTCAGTACTTC. Residues: CSVEYWSIQYF.

This clone was detected only a few times. The chain uses TRBV27 and TRBJ2-5, with D maybe TRBD2 (5 bases). The CDR3 is made up of 13 amino acids. Deletions cut 5 bases from V and 5 bases from J, with 12 bases between. Germline lookup yields CDR1 MNHEY and CDR2 SMNVEV (reference sequence). CDR3 residues: CASSPLGGETQYF. For the CDR3, the DNA is TGTGCCAGCAGTCCCCTAGGCGGGGAGACCCAGTACTTC.

The V and J genes are TRBV11-3 and TRBJ2-3; D remains unclear. Germline V gives CDR1 SGHNT, CDR2 YENEEA. The CDR3 sequence is 13 residues long. V was shortened by 5 bases and J by 2 bases, with 8 bases between the two germline ends. The CDR3 coding sequence is TGTGCCAGCAGCCTTTACCCCACAGATACGCAGTATTTT. It yields the protein CASSLYPTDTQYF.

This chain links TRBV5-6 with TRBJ2-4, with D possibly being TRBD1 or TRBD2 (6 bases each). The CDR3 totals 18 residues. CDR1 SGHDT and CDR2 YYEEEE come from the germline V gene. V shed 0 bases and J shed 0 bases, with 16 bases lying between them. CDR3 coding DNA: TGTGCCAGCAGCTTGGTGGGGGGCAGGGGTCGAGCCAAAAACATTCAGTACTTC. Protein sequence: CASSLVGGRGRAKNIQYF.

The chain joins TRBV6-1 to TRBJ1-2; D is unclear. The CDR3 length is 14 residues. Germline-derived CDR1 and CDR2 are MNHNS and SASEGT. Trimming removed 8 bases at V and 6 bases at J, with 19 bases between. DNA for the CDR3: TGTGCCAGCTACCGGGCCCGGAAGGAAAATGGCTACACCTTC. It encodes CASYRARKENGYTF.

This rearrangement joins TRBV7-9 to TRBJ2-7, with 9 bases lining up with TRBD1. This CDR3 spans 15 amino acids. Germline CDR1 is SEHNR and CDR2 is FQNEAQ (reference sequence). V dropped 5 bases and J dropped 5; count of bases not matched to a gene: 10. The CDR3 sequence is CASSRTGTGKDEQYF. The CDR3 bases are TGTGCCAGCAGCCGGACCGGGACAGGGAAGGACGAGCAGTACTTC.

The chain has TRBV6-5 and TRBJ2-7; D tentatively fits TRBD1 or TRBD2 (5 bases each). Germline assignment: CDR1 MNHEY and CDR2 SVGAGI. V dropped 8 bases and J dropped 5 bases, with 16 bases sitting between them. This CDR3 contains 13 residues. CDR3 bases: TGTGCCAGCTCCCCCGAGGGACCCCACGAGCAGTACTTC. It translates to CASSPEGPHEQYF.

The CDR3 DNA sequence: TGTGCCAGCAGCTTTACCCGGGGATCCGAGCAGTACTTC. Encoded protein: CASSFTRGSEQYF. This chain uses TRBV11-2 with TRBJ2-7; D may be TRBD2 (5 bases). CDR1 SGHAT and CDR2 FQNNGV come from the germline V gene. The CDR3 extends over 13 amino acids. V lost 3 bases, J lost 6 bases, and 12 bases lay in between.

A single count supports this clone. V usage is TRBV6-5 and J usage is TRBJ1-1; no definite D call. Looked up from germline, CDR1 is MNHEY and CDR2 is SVGAGI. This CDR3 contains 15 residues. V was trimmed by 2 bases and J by 0 bases, leaving 10 bases between them. The CDR3, as DNA: TGTGCCAGCAGTTACAGTAGGGTTATGAACACTGAAGCTTTCTTT. Translating it yields CASSYSRVMNTEAFF.

The rearrangement joins TRBV13 to TRBJ2-7; 9 nucleotides line up with TRBD2. The CDR3 totals 14 residues. Trimming removed 5 bases from V and 3 bases from J; junction bases left unmatched: 5. Per the germline V gene, CDR1 is PRHDT and CDR2 is FYEKMQ (reference sequence). The CDR3 DNA reads as TGTGCCAGCAGCATCGGGACTAGCAGCTACGAGCAGTACTTC. Translation: CASSIGTSSYEQYF.

This clone has just one count. The J gene is TRBJ2-5, the V gene TRBV11-1, with a tentative D call TRBD2 (5 bases). Germline-derived CDR1 and CDR2 are SGHAT and FQDESV (reference sequence). The CDR3 is made up of 16 amino acids. V gave up 5 bases and J gave up 7 bases, with 23 bases separating them. In nucleotides, the CDR3 is TGTGCCAGCAGCCACACGTACCCCAGGCCAGAGGGGACCCAGTACTTC. Translated, it gives CASSHTYPRPEGTQYF.

The chain uses TRBV6-5 and TRBJ1-4, with 10 bases aligning to TRBD1. J was trimmed by 8 bases and V by 2 bases; bases with no gene match: 5. CDR1 is MNHEY and CDR2 is SVGAGI in the germline V gene. This CDR3 has 15 residues. The CDR3 sequence is CASSYGGQGREKLFF. The DNA of the CDR3 is TGTGCCAGCAGTTACGGGGGACAGGGGAGGGAAAAACTGTTTTTT.

This chain links TRBV5-5 with TRBJ2-7, with no clear D. Germline V CDR1 and CDR2: SGHKS, YYEKEE (reference sequence). This CDR3 comprises 11 residues. V was trimmed by 2 bases and J by 1 base, leaving 1 base between them. The CDR3: CASSFSYEQYF. CDR3 coding DNA: TGTGCCAGCAGCTTTTCCTACGAGCAGTACTTC. Full variable domain (rest looked up from reference TRBV5-5 and TRBJ2-7): DAGVTQSPTHLIKTRGQQVTLRCSPISGHKSVSWYQQVLGQGPQFIFQYYEKEERGRGNFPDRFSARQFPNYSSELNVNALLLGDSALYLCASSFSYEQYFGPGTRLTVT.

The chain links TRBV10-3 to TRBJ1-3; D call uncertain. Germline CDR1 is ENHRY and CDR2 is SYGVKD. V gave up 6 bases and J gave up 4 bases, with 22 bases separating them. The CDR3 spans 17 residues. The DNA of the CDR3 is TGTGCCATCAGGACTCTTAATACCAAGGAATCGGGAAACACCATATATTTT. The encoded protein is CAIRTLNTKESGNTIYF.